The 22 T cell receptor beta chains listed next were all sequenced from one sample in a study of blood T cell repertoires in COVID-19. The assay was immunoSEQ multiplex PCR, and TCRdb's table has in-frame clones only and misses some. The repertoire consists of 330,000 or so clones, with 92% occurring once and the leading ten covering less than 20%. What was sequenced was PBMCs or T cells enriched from blood (not recorded which). Receptors originate from a woman younger than 45 who had recovered from COVID-19.

The chain couples TRBV29-1 to TRBJ1-1; no reliable D call. Germline V gene lookup returns CDR1 SQVTM and CDR2 ANQGSEA. Trimming cost V 7 bases and J 4 bases, with 13 bases left between them. There are 12 residues in the CDR3. In DNA, the CDR3 is TGCAGCGCCCTAGCCGGGTCCACTGAAGCTTTCTTT. Translating it yields CSALAGSTEAFF.

The chain is built from TRBV6-4 and TRBJ2-7, with a tentative D call TRBD1 (6 bases). The germline V gene encodes CDR1 MRHNA and CDR2 SNTAGT. The CDR3 contains 10 residues. The CDR3 nucleotides read TGTAAACAGGGACCCTACGAGCAGTACTTC. Its protein product is CKQGPYEQYF.

The CDR3 is CASRNTGIVNYGYTF. The CDR3 coding sequence is TGTGCCAGCAGGAATACAGGGATTGTTAACTATGGCTACACCTTC. The chain has TRBV28 and TRBJ1-2, with a tentative D call TRBD1 (6 bases). V lost 6 bases, J lost 1 base, and 15 bases lay in between. The CDR3 has 15 amino acids. Germline V gene lookup returns CDR1 MDHEN and CDR2 SYDVKM.

This clone appeared a single time. This rearrangement joins TRBV19 to TRBJ1-1, with no clear D. The CDR3 has 11 residues. Germline V CDR1 and CDR2: LNHDA, SQIVND (reference sequence). V lost 5 bases to trimming and J lost 7 bases, with 8 bases between them. The CDR3 loop reads CASSVPVEAFF. The CDR3 nucleotides read TGTGCCAGTAGTGTCCCAGTTGAAGCTTTCTTT.

The genes are TRBV2 and TRBJ1-1, with D perhaps TRBD1 (5 bases). The V end was cut by 7 bases, the J end by 6 bases, with 15 bases between. The CDR3 totals 13 residues. Germline CDR1 reads SNHLY; CDR2 reads FYNNEI. The CDR3 DNA reads TGTGCCAGCACCGCGGGGGGGGACGCTGAAGCTTTCTTT. Amino acid sequence: CASTAGGDAEAFF.

The rearrangement joins TRBV30 to TRBJ1-6; no clear D. V gave up 2 bases and J gave up 14 bases, with 22 bases separating them. CDR1 and CDR2 from the germline V gene are GTSNPN and SVGIG (reference sequence). This CDR3 spans 15 amino acids. In DNA, the CDR3 is TGTGCCTGGAGTACACTCTACCGGAGTCCTCGTTCCCTCCACTTT. It translates to CAWSTLYRSPRSLHF.

The V call is TRBV24-1, the J call TRBJ2-1, with TRBD2 as a possible D gene (6 bases). CDR1 is KGHDR, CDR2 SFDVKD, per germline. The length of the CDR3 is 14 residues. V lost 1 base and J lost 9, with 12 bases in between. CDR3 nucleotide sequence: TGTGCCACCAGTGATTTTACAGGAGGGCGTGAGCAGTTCTTC. Amino acids: CATSDFTGGREQFF.

The rearrangement links TRBV5-1 to TRBJ2-1; 7 bases match TRBD2. The CDR3 sequence is 17 residues long. V was clipped by 0 bases and J by 4 bases; unmatched bases: 10. Germline CDR1 and CDR2: SGHRS and YFSETQ. CDR3 in amino acids: CASSLGPSGREYNEQFF. CDR3 sequence (DNA): TGCGCCAGCAGCTTGGGCCCCTCCGGGCGGGAGTACAATGAGCAGTTCTTC.

The V call is TRBV14, the J call TRBJ2-2; 9 nucleotides align to TRBD2. This CDR3 is 15 amino acids long. The ends lost 4 bases at V and 8 bases at J; junction bases unmatched: 8. Looked up from germline, CDR1 is SGHDN and CDR2 is FVKESK. CDR3 region: CASSPSGMIPGELFF. The CDR3 bases are TGTGCCAGCAGCCCTAGCGGGATGATTCCAGGGGAGCTGTTTTTT. The full variable domain, with the rest looked up from reference TRBV14 and TRBJ2-2, is EAGVTQFPSHSVIEKGQTVTLRCDPISGHDNLYWYRRVMGKEIKFLLHFVKESKQDESGMPNNRFLAERTGGTYSTLKVQPAELEDSGVYFCASSPSGMIPGELFFGEGSRLTVL.

This clone was seen only once. The chain joins TRBV12-3 or TRBV12-4 to TRBJ2-7, with 11 bases identical to TRBD1. The trim removed 6 bases at V and 6 bases at J, leaving 4 bases unmatched. The CDR3 has 13 residues. The CDR3, as DNA: TGTGCCAGCAGCGAAGGGACAGGGGGCGAGCAGTACTTC. Amino acids: CASSEGTGGEQYF.

V usage is TRBV4-1 and J usage is TRBJ2-7, with 8 positions matching TRBD1. From germline, CDR1 is MGHRA and CDR2 YSYEKL. V was clipped by 5 bases and J by 5 bases; unmatched bases: 11. This CDR3 region has 15 residues. The CDR3 protein is CASSDLGQGFNEQYF. The CDR3 DNA sequence: TGCGCCAGCAGCGACCTAGGACAGGGATTCAACGAGCAGTACTTC.

This clone was recorded only once. The chain recombines TRBV7-9 with TRBJ2-2; D not certain. Germline assignment: CDR1 SEHNR and CDR2 FQNEAQ (reference sequence). V lost 7 bases and J 0 bases, leaving 9 bases between the germline ends. The CDR3 sequence is 14 residues long. CDR3 in DNA: TGTGCCAGCATGGCGGCTCCGAACACCGGGGAGCTGTTTTTT. It is translated as CASMAAPNTGELFF.

The chain carries TRBV19 and TRBJ2-4; D ambiguous. The germline gives CDR1 LNHDA, CDR2 SQIVND (reference sequence). V was shortened by 5 bases and J by 8 bases, with 16 bases between the two germline ends. The CDR3 consists of 14 residues. DNA of the CDR3: TGTGCCAGTAGTGTTCGAGACGGAGTGGACATTCAGTACTTC. Encoded protein: CASSVRDGVDIQYF. Looking up the rest from reference TRBV19 and TRBJ2-4 gives the full variable domain: DGGITQSPKYLFRKEGQNVTLSCEQNLNHDAMYWYRQDPGQGLRLIYYSQIVNDFQKGDIAEGYSVSREKKESFPLTVTSAQKNPTAFYLCASSVRDGVDIQYFGAGTRLSVL.

The rearrangement joins TRBV19 to TRBJ1-1; no firm D call. From germline, CDR1 is LNHDA and CDR2 SQIVND (reference sequence). The CDR3 is 13 residues long. V lost 7 bases, J lost 2 bases, and 11 bases lay in between. CDR3 loop: CASIRSGNTEAFF. The CDR3, as DNA: TGTGCCAGTATCCGATCAGGAAACACTGAAGCTTTCTTT. Full variable domain (outside the CDR3, taken from reference TRBV19 and TRBJ1-1): DGGITQSPKYLFRKEGQNVTLSCEQNLNHDAMYWYRQDPGQGLRLIYYSQIVNDFQKGDIAEGYSVSREKKESFPLTVTSAQKNPTAFYLCASIRSGNTEAFFGQGTRLTVV.

This chain connects TRBV5-8 to TRBJ2-7; no firm D call. The CDR3 extends over 15 amino acids. The V end was cut by 1 base, the J end by 6 bases, with 17 bases between. The germline CDR1 and CDR2 sequences are SGHTS and YDEGEE. CDR3 DNA: TGTGCCAGCAGCTTGAGTCGTCAGCTTCAGGTCGAGCAGTACTTC. This gives the protein CASSLSRQLQVEQYF.

This chain links TRBV15 with TRBJ2-4; D is perhaps TRBD2 (6 bases). Germline CDR1 reads LNHNV; CDR2 reads YYDKDF (reference sequence). This CDR3 is 12 amino acids long. Trimming cost V 9 bases and J 4 bases, with 10 bases left between them. The CDR3 DNA reads TGTGCCACGTGGGACTCTAAAAACATTCAGTACTTC. Its translation: CATWDSKNIQYF.

This clone appeared once. V gene TRBV7-9 combines with J gene TRBJ2-7; 8 positions agree with TRBD1. The CDR3 totals 16 residues. The germline V gene has CDR1 SEHNR and CDR2 FQNEAQ (reference sequence). V lost 0 bases and J lost 2; bases outside the gene matches: 6. The CDR3, as DNA: TGTGCCAGCAGCTTAGCTTGGGACAGGCAAGCCTACGAGCAGTACTTC. Translated, it gives CASSLAWDRQAYEQYF.

The chain employs TRBV5-1 and TRBJ1-1, with a weak D call TRBD1 (5 bases). The CDR3 covers 14 residues. Trimming cost V 4 bases and J 0 bases, with 10 bases left between them. Germline loops: CDR1 SGHRS, CDR2 YFSETQ. The chain's CDR3 is CASSPTAMNTEAFF. Written as DNA, the CDR3 is TGCGCCAGCAGCCCGACAGCAATGAACACTGAAGCTTTCTTT.

The V gene is TRBV9, the J gene TRBJ2-1; 8 bases are a match to TRBD2. Germline loops: CDR1 SGDLS, CDR2 YYNGEE. With 1 base clipped from V and 4 bases from J, the junction kept 4 bases outside the gene matches. This CDR3 is 15 amino acids long. The CDR3 nucleotides read TGTGCCAGCAGCGTATCATCGGGGGGGTACAATGAGCAGTTCTTC. Residues: CASSVSSGGYNEQFF.

The J gene is TRBJ2-1, the V gene TRBV7-9, with TRBD2 identical over 9 bases. CDR1 is SEHNR, CDR2 FQNEAQ, per germline (reference sequence). The CDR3 has 14 amino acids. V gave up 6 bases and J gave up 8 bases; unmatched junction bases: 8. CDR3 nucleotides: TGTGCCAGCAGGCGGGGGGGCAGGCTAGATGAGCAGTTCTTC. Protein: CASRRGGRLDEQFF.

The V gene is TRBV9, the J gene TRBJ2-1; 15 bases are a match to TRBD2. With 0 bases clipped from V and 7 bases from J, the junction kept 5 bases outside the gene matches. CDR1 and CDR2 (germline): SGDLS, YYNGEE. CDR3 length equals 17 residues. The CDR3 is CASSVAGLAGGRNEQFF. The CDR3 DNA follows: TGTGCCAGCAGCGTAGCCGGACTAGCGGGGGGGAGGAATGAGCAGTTCTTC.

The gene calls are TRBV5-8 and TRBJ2-7, with 11 positions matching TRBD1. The CDR3 loop spans 13 amino acids. The junction had 4 bases not matched to a gene; V was cut back by 4 bases and J by 7 bases. Per germline, CDR1 SGHTS and CDR2 YDEGEE. In DNA, the CDR3 is TGTGCCAGCAGCCGGGACAGGGGGGATGAGCAGTACTTC. Encoded protein: CASSRDRGDEQYF.